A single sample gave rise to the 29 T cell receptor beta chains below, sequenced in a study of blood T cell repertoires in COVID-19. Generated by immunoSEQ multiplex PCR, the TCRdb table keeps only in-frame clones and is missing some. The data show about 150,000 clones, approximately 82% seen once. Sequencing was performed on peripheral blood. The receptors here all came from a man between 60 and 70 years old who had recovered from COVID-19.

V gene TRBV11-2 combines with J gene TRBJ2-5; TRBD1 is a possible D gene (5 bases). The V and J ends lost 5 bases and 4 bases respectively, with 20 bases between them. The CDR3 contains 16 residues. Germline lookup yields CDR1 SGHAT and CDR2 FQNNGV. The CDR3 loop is CASSLSILTARETQYF. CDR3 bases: TGTGCCAGCAGCCTTTCGATCTTGACAGCACGAGAGACCCAGTACTTC.

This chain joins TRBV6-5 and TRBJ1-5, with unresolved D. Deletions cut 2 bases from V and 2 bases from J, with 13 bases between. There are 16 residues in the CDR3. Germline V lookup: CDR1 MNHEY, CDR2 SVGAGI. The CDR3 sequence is CASSYDVPGGNQPQHF. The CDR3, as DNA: TGTGCCAGCAGTTACGACGTCCCCGGAGGCAATCAGCCCCAGCATTTT.

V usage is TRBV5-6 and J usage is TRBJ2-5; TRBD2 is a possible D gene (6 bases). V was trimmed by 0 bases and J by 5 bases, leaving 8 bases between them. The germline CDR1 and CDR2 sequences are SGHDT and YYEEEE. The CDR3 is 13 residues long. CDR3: CASSLVAGETQYF. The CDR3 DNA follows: TGTGCCAGCAGCTTGGTTGCGGGGGAGACCCAGTACTTC.

CDR3 in amino acids: CASSLDRVSSKGQPQHF. The CDR3 region has the DNA TGTGCCAGTAGTCTGGACAGGGTCTCATCGAAAGGCCAGCCCCAGCATTTT. This rearrangement joins TRBV19 to TRBJ1-5; 8 positions agree with TRBD1. With 5 bases clipped from V and 7 bases from J, the junction kept 16 bases outside the gene matches. The length of the CDR3 is 17 residues. Germline V lookup: CDR1 LNHDA, CDR2 SQIVND (reference sequence).

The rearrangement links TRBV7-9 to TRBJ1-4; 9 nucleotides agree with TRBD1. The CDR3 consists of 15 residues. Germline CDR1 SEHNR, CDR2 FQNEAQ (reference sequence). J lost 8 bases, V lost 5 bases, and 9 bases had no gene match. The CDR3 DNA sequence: TGTGCCAGCAGCCTTTACAGGGGGCTGGAGGAAAAACTGTTTTTT. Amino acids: CASSLYRGLEEKLFF. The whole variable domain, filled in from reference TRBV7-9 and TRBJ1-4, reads DTGVSQNPRHKITKRGQNVTFRCDPISEHNRLYWYRQTLGQGPEFLTYFQNEAQLEKSRLLSDRFSAERPKGSFSTLEIQRTEQGDSAMYLCASSLYRGLEEKLFFGSGTQLSVL.

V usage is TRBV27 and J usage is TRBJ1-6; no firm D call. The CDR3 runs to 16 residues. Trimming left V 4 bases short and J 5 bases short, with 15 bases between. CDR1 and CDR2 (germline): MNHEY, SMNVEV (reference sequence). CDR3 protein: CASSSGSVVDNSPLHF. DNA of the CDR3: TGTGCCAGCAGTTCAGGATCGGTTGTTGATAATTCACCCCTCCACTTT.

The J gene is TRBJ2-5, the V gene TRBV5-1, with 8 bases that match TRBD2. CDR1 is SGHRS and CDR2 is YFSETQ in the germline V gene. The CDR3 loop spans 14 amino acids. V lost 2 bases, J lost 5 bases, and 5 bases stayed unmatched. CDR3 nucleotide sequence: TGCGCCAGCAGCTTATCGGGAGGGGCGGAGACCCAGTACTTC. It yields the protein CASSLSGGAETQYF.

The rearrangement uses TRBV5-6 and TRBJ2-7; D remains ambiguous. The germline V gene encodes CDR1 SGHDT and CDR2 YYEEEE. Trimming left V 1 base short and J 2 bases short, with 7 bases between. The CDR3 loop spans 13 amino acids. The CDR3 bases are TGTGCCAGCAGCTTGTCCATCCCCTACGAGCAGTACTTC. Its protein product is CASSLSIPYEQYF. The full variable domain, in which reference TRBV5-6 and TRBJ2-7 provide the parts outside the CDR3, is DAGVTQSPTHLIKTRGQQVTLRCSPKSGHDTVSWYQQALGQGPQFIFQYYEEEERQRGNFPDRFSGHQFPNYSSELNVNALLLGDSALYLCASSLSIPYEQYFGPGTRLTVT.

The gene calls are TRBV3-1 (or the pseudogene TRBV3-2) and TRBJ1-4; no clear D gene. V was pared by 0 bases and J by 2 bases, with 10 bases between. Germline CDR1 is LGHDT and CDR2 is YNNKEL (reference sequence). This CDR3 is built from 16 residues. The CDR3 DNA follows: TGTGCCAGCAGCCAAGACCTCGGGGTTACTAATGAAAAACTGTTTTTT. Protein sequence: CASSQDLGVTNEKLFF.

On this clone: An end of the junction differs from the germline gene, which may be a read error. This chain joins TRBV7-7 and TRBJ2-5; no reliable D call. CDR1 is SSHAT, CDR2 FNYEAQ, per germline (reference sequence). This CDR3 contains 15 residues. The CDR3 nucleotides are TGTGCTAGCAGCTTAGGCGCTAGTGTCCGGGAGACCCAGTACTTC. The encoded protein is CASSLGASVRETQYF.

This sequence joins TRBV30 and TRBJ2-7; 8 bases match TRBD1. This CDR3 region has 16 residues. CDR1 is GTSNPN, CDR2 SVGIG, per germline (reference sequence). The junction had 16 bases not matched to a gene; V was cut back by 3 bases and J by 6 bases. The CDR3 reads CAWSQGRQGRSGEQYF. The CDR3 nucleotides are TGTGCCTGGAGCCAAGGGCGACAGGGGAGATCTGGCGAGCAGTACTTC.

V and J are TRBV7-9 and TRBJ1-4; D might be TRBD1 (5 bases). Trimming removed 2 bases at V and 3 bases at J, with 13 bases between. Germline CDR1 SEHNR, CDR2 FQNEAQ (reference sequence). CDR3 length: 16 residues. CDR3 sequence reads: CASSLNPLGANEKLFF. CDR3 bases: TGTGCCAGCAGCTTAAACCCATTAGGGGCTAATGAAAAACTGTTTTTT.

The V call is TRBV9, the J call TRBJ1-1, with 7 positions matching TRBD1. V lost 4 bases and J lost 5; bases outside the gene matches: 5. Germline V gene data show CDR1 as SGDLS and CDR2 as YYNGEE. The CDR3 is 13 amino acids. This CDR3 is CASSLTGTTEAFF. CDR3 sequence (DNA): TGTGCCAGCAGCTTGACAGGGACAACTGAAGCTTTCTTT.

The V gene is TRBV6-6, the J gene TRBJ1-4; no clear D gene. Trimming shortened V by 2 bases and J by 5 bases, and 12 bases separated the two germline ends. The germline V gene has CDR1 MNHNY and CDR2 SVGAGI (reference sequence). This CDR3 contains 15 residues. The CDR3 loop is CASSYTAELNEKLFF. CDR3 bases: TGTGCCAGCAGTTACACCGCGGAACTGAATGAAAAACTGTTTTTT.

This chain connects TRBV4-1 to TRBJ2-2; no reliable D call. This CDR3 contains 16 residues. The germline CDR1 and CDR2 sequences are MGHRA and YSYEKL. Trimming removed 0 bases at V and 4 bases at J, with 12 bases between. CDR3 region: CASSQDRSAGTGELFF. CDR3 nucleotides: TGCGCCAGCAGCCAAGACAGGTCTGCTGGCACCGGGGAGCTGTTTTTT.

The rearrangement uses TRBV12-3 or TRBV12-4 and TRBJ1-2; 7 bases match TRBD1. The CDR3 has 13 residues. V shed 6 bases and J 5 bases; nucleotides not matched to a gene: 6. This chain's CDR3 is CASRGDSYYGYTF. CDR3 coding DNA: TGTGCCAGCAGGGGGGACAGCTATTATGGCTACACCTTC.

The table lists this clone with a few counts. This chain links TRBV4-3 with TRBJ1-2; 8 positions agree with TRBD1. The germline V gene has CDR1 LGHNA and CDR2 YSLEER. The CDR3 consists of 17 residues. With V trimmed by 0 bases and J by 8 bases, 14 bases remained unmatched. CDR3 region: CASSQDPQGAMRGGYTF. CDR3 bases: TGCGCCAGCAGCCAAGATCCCCAGGGGGCTATGAGGGGAGGCTACACCTTC.

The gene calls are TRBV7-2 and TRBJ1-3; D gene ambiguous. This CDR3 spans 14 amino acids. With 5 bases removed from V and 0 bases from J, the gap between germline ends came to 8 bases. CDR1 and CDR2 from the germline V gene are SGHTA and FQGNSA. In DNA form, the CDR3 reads TGTGCCAGCAGCGTGCAGTCCTCTGGAAACACCATATATTTT. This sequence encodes CASSVQSSGNTIYF.

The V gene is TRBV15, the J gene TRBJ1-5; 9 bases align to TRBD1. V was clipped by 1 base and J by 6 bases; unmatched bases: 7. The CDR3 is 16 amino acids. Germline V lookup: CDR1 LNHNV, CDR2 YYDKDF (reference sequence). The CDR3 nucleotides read TGTGCCACCAGCAGAGGACAGGGGGAGTTCGGTCAGCCCCAGCATTTT. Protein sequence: CATSRGQGEFGQPQHF.

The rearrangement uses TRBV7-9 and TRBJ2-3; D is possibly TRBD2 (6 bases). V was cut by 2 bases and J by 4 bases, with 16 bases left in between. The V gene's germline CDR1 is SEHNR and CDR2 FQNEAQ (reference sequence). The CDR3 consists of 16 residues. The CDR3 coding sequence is TGTGCCAGCAGCTTAAGTAAGGACTACACTTCAGATACGCAGTATTTT. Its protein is CASSLSKDYTSDTQYF.

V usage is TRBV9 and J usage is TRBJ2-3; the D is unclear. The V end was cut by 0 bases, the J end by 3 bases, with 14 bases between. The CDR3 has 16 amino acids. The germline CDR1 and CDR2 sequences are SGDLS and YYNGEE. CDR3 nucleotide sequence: TGTGCCAGCAGCGTAGCGGTTCACCCGTCAACAGATACGCAGTATTTT. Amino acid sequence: CASSVAVHPSTDTQYF.

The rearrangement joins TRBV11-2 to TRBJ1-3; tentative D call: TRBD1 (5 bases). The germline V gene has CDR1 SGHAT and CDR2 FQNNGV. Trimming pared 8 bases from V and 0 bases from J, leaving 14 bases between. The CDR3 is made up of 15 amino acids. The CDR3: CASQGLRSSGNTIYF. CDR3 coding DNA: TGTGCCAGCCAGGGACTCCGGAGCTCTGGAAACACCATATATTTT.

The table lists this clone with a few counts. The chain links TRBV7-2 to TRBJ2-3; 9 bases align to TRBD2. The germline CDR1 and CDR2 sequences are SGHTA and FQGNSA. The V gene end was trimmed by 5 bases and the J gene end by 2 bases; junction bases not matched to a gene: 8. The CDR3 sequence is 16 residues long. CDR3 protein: CASSRPLAGYTDTQYF. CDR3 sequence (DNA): TGTGCCAGCAGCCGCCCCCTAGCGGGGTACACAGATACGCAGTATTTT.

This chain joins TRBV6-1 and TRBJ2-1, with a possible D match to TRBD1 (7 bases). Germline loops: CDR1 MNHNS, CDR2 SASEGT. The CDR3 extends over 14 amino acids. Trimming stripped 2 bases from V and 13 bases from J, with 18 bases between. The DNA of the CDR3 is TGTGCCAGCAGTGAACATGGGGGCAGGGGGGACCAGTTCTTC. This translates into CASSEHGGRGDQFF.

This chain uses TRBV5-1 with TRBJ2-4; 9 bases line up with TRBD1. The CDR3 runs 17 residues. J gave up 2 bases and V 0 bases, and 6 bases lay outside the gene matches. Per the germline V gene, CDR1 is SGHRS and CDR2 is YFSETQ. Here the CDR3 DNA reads TGCGCCAGCAGCTTGGCGGGGACAGGGATATCCAAAAACATTCAGTACTTC. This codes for CASSLAGTGISKNIQYF.

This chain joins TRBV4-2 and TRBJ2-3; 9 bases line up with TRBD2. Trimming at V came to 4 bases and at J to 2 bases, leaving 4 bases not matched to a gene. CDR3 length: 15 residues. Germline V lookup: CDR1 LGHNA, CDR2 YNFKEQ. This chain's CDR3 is CASSRRTSVTDTQYF. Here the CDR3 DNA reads TGTGCCAGCAGCCGAAGGACTAGCGTCACAGATACGCAGTATTTT.

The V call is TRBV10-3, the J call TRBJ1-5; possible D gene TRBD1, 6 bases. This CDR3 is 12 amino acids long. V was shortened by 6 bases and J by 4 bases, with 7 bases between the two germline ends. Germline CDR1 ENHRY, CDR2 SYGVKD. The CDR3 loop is CAIRDRNQPQHF. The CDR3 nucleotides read TGTGCCATCAGGGACAGAAATCAGCCCCAGCATTTT.

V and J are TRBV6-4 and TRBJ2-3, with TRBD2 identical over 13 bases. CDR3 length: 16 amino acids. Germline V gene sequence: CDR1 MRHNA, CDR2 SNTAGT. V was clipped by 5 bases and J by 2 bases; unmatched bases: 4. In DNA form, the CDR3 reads TGTGCCAGCAGTCAGACTAGCGGGGGGACCACAGATACGCAGTATTTT. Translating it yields CASSQTSGGTTDTQYF.

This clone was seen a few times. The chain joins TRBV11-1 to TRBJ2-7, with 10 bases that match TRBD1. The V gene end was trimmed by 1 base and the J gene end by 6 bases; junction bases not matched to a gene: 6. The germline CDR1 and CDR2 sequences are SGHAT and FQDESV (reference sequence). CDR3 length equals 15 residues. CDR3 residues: CASSLEGTGAFEQYF. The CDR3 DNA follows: TGTGCCAGCAGCTTAGAAGGGACAGGGGCCTTCGAGCAGTACTTC.